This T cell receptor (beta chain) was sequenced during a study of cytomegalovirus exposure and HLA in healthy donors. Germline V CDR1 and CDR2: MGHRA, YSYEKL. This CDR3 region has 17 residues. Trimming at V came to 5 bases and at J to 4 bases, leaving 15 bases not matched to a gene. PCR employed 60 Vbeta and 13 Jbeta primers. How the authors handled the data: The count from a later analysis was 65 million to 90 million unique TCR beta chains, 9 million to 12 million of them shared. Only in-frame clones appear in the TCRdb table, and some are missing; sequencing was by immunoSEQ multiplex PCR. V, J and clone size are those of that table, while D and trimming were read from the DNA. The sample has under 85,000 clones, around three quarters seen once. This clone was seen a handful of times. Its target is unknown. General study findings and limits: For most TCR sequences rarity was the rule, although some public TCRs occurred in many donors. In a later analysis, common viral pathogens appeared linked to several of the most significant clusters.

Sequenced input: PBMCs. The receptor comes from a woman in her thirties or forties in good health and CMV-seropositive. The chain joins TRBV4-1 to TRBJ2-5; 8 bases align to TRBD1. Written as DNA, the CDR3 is TGCGCCAGCAGCGCGGACCGGACAGGGCTCGGTCTAGAGACCCAGTACTTC. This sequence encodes CASSADRTGLGLETQYF.